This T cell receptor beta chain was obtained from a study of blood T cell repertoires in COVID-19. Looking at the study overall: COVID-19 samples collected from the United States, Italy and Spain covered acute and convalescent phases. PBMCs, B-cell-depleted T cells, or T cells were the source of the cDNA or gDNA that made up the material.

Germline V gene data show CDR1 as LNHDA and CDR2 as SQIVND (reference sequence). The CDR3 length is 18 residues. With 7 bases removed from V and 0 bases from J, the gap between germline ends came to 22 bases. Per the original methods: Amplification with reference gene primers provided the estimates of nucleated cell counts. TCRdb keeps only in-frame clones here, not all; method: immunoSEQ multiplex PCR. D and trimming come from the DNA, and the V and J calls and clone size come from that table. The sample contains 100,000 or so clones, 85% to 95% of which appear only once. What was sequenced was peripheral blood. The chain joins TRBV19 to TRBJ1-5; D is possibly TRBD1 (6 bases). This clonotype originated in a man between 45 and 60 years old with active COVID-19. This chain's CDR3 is CASKSTDSGTYSNQPQHF. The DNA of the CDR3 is TGTGCCAGTAAATCGACGGACAGTGGGACGTATAGCAATCAGCCCCAGCATTTT.